These 27 T cell receptor beta chains came from one sample sequenced in a study of blood T cells in healthy people across ages. Then a second PCR, running about 7 to 11 cycles, was carried out with a sample-barcoded 5' primer and a J-beta primer mix. TCRdb fed the 5' RACE reads into MiXCR, producing one record per CDR3 protein. Of around 690,000 distinct CDR3 sequences listed, approximately 59% were seen once; the top ten hold approximately 40%. Specimen: blood. All receptors come from a man in his sixties in good health.

The rearrangement links TRBV15 to TRBJ1-1; D is undetermined. Germline CDR1 is LNHNV and CDR2 is YYDKDF (reference sequence). The CDR3 is 14 residues long. The ends were cut back, 2 bases at V and 2 bases at J, with 9 bases in the middle. The CDR3 is CATSRPRLNTEAFF. DNA of the CDR3: TGTGCCACCAGCAGACCAAGGTTAAACACTGAAGCTTTCTTT.

The chain uses TRBV4-2 and TRBJ2-3, with 7 bases identical to TRBD2. The CDR3 is 16 residues long. The germline gives CDR1 LGHNA, CDR2 YNFKEQ. V was clipped by 4 bases and J by 3 bases; unmatched bases: 10. The CDR3 sequence is CASSPRAGYITDTQYF. The CDR3 DNA sequence: TGTGCCAGCAGCCCTCGAGCGGGGTACATTACAGATACGCAGTATTTT.

V usage is TRBV9 and J usage is TRBJ2-5; a weak D match, TRBD2 (6 bases). Per germline, CDR1 SGDLS and CDR2 YYNGEE. The CDR3 totals 14 residues. V dropped 0 bases and J dropped 5 bases, with 11 bases sitting between them. This chain's CDR3 is CASSVGPGRETQYF. CDR3 nucleotides: TGTGCCAGCAGCGTAGGGCCAGGGAGGGAGACCCAGTACTTC. Full variable domain (missing parts from reference TRBV9 and TRBJ2-5): DSGVTQTPKHLITATGQRVTLRCSPRSGDLSVYWYQQSLDQGLQFLIQYYNGEERAKGNILERFSAQQFPDLHSELNLSSLELGDSALYFCASSVGPGRETQYFGPGTRLLVL.

V is TRBV12-3 or TRBV12-4 and J is TRBJ2-7; maybe TRBD1 (6 bases). This CDR3 has 13 amino acids. Trimming shortened V by 3 bases and J by 7 bases, and 13 bases separated the two germline ends. This chain's CDR3 is CASSLWGQGEQYF. DNA for the CDR3: TGTGCCAGCAGTTTGTGGGGACAAGGGGAGCAGTACTTC.

V usage is TRBV7-9 and J usage is TRBJ2-3; 7 bases match TRBD1. V lost 5 bases to trimming and J lost 2 bases; unmatched junction nucleotides: 4. Germline V CDR1 and CDR2: SEHNR, FQNEAQ (reference sequence). This CDR3 has 14 residues. CDR3 nucleotide sequence: TGTGCCAGCAGCCGACAGGGAACCACAGATACGCAGTATTTT. Its protein product is CASSRQGTTDTQYF.

The chain carries TRBV12-3 or TRBV12-4 and TRBJ1-1; 8 positions agree with TRBD1. CDR3 length: 15 amino acids. V trimming: 5 bases; J trimming: 5 bases; junction bases outside the gene matches: 10. The CDR3 nucleotides read TGTGCCAGCAGTCCCAACGACAGGGGATTAACTGAAGCTTTCTTT. It is translated as CASSPNDRGLTEAFF.

Only one count was recorded for this clonotype. The chain is built from TRBV3-1 and TRBJ2-5; D gene uncertain. Trimming stripped 0 bases from V and 4 bases from J, with 6 bases between. The CDR3 contains 13 residues. CDR1 LGHDT and CDR2 YNNKEL come from the germline V gene (reference sequence). The CDR3 here is CASSQDSGETQYF. Here the CDR3 DNA reads TGTGCCAGCAGCCAAGATTCAGGAGAGACCCAGTACTTC.

This rearrangement joins TRBV6-1 to TRBJ2-6, with D possibly being TRBD1 (6 bases). The CDR3 sequence is 17 residues long. V gave up 4 bases and J gave up 4 bases, with 17 bases separating them. CDR1 and CDR2 (germline): MNHNS, SASEGT. DNA of the CDR3: TGTGCCAGCAGTGTCCAACAGGGTTCCTCCGGGGCCAACGTCCTGACTTTC. Translated: CASSVQQGSSGANVLTF.

The V call is TRBV5-1, the J call TRBJ2-3, with D unclear. The CDR3 is 16 amino acids. Looked up from germline, CDR1 is SGHRS and CDR2 is YFSETQ. V lost 4 bases, J lost 0 bases, and 15 bases lay in between. The CDR3 here is CASSPRVFGSTDTQYF. CDR3 bases: TGCGCCAGCAGCCCCCGGGTCTTTGGAAGCACAGATACGCAGTATTTT.

This chain joins TRBV6-1 and TRBJ1-1; a weak D match, TRBD1 (6 bases). There are 15 residues in the CDR3. Germline lookup yields CDR1 MNHNS and CDR2 SASEGT. Trimming removed 2 bases at V and 0 bases at J, with 10 bases between. The CDR3 reads CASSESGGMNTEAFF. CDR3 nucleotide sequence: TGTGCCAGCAGTGAAAGTGGGGGCATGAACACTGAAGCTTTCTTT.

This rearrangement joins TRBV6-5 to TRBJ1-5; a weak D match, TRBD1 (5 bases). CDR1 and CDR2 from the germline V gene are MNHEY and SVGAGI. This CDR3 spans 15 amino acids. Trimming stripped 0 bases from V and 4 bases from J, with 10 bases between. The CDR3 region has the DNA TGTGCCAGCAGTTACTCATGGGGGTCGAATCAGCCCCAGCATTTT. As protein: CASSYSWGSNQPQHF.

This clonotype has a handful of counts. V usage is TRBV27 and J usage is TRBJ2-5; D is ambiguous. Germline V CDR1 and CDR2: MNHEY, SMNVEV (reference sequence). CDR3 length: 14 residues. Trimming pared 5 bases from V and 1 base from J, leaving 11 bases between. The CDR3 bases are TGTGCCAGCAGTAGGTCTTCGTTCCAAGAGACCCAGTACTTC. Protein: CASSRSSFQETQYF.

The chain links TRBV11-2 to TRBJ2-4; 8 bases align to TRBD2. Germline assignment: CDR1 SGHAT and CDR2 FQNNGV. After removal of 0 bases from V and 13 bases from J, the junction contained 11 bases not matched to a gene. This CDR3 region has 15 residues. The CDR3 coding sequence is TGTGCCAGCAGCTTAGATCAAGCGGGGGTTAGGGAGCAGTACTTC. This sequence encodes CASSLDQAGVREQYF. The entire variable domain, with the rest obtained from reference TRBV11-2 and TRBJ2-4, is as follows: EAGVAQSPRYKIIEKRQSVAFWCNPISGHATLYWYQQILGQGPKLLIQFQNNGVVDDSQLPKDRFSAERLKGVDSTLKIQPAKLEDSAVYLCASSLDQAGVREQYFGAGTRLSVL.

This clonotype was observed once. This chain uses TRBV12-3 or TRBV12-4 with TRBJ2-2; TRBD2 agrees at 9 bases. The CDR3 extends over 15 amino acids. With V trimmed by 4 bases and J by 5 bases, 5 bases remained unmatched. CDR3 sequence: CASSWRGGETGELFF. The CDR3 nucleotides read TGTGCCAGCAGTTGGCGGGGGGGCGAGACCGGGGAGCTGTTTTTT.

The rearrangement links TRBV10-3 to TRBJ1-2; no clear D gene. Germline V gives CDR1 ENHRY, CDR2 SYGVKD. V lost 2 bases, J lost 7 bases, and 8 bases lay in between. The CDR3 is made up of 12 amino acids. The DNA for the CDR3 is TGTGCCATCAGTGAGGAGCGAGCTGGCTACACCTTC. This encodes CAISEERAGYTF.

This sequence joins TRBV25-1 and TRBJ1-2; TRBD1 matches 8 bases. The V gene end was trimmed by 0 bases and the J gene end by 7 bases; junction bases not matched to a gene: 7. Germline V gives CDR1 MGHDK, CDR2 SYGVNS. The CDR3 has 15 residues. The CDR3 spells CASSEYPDRGRGYTF. The CDR3 nucleotides read TGTGCCAGCAGTGAATATCCCGACAGGGGACGTGGCTACACCTTC.

This sequence joins TRBV28 and TRBJ2-1, with 15 nucleotides matching TRBD2. The CDR3 extends over 17 amino acids. Unmatched junction bases numbered 9, after V lost 3 bases and J lost 9 bases. Germline V gene data show CDR1 as MDHEN and CDR2 as SYDVKM. The CDR3 protein is CASSFRGLAGGLVEQFF. The DNA for the CDR3 is TGTGCCAGCAGTTTCCGTGGACTAGCGGGGGGGCTGGTTGAGCAGTTCTTC.

This clonotype was seen ten or more times. The V gene is TRBV10-2, the J gene TRBJ2-5; D unresolved. Germline V CDR1 and CDR2: WSHSY, SAAADI. The CDR3 runs to 12 residues. Trimming pared 2 bases from V and 4 bases from J, leaving 5 bases between. The CDR3 region is CASSESGETQYF. The CDR3 DNA reads as TGCGCCAGCAGTGAGAGTGGAGAGACCCAGTACTTC.

This chain connects TRBV20-1 to TRBJ1-1, with D uncertain. Germline CDR1 reads DFQATT; CDR2 reads SNEGSKA (reference sequence). V lost 0 bases, J lost 1 base, and 9 bases lay in between. The CDR3 runs 14 residues. The CDR3 sequence: CSARDHLTNTEAFF. CDR3 nucleotides: TGCAGTGCTAGAGATCATTTAACGAACACTGAAGCTTTCTTT.

This clonotype was counted between two and nine times. This sequence joins TRBV12-3 or TRBV12-4 and TRBJ1-4; D is perhaps TRBD1 (6 bases). The CDR3 length is 14 residues. V lost 3 bases, J lost 8 bases, and 13 bases lay in between. CDR3 nucleotide sequence: TGTGCCAGCAGTTTGGGGGGGCTCAGGGAAAAACTGTTTTTT. The encoded protein is CASSLGGLREKLFF.

V gene TRBV7-9 combines with J gene TRBJ2-1, with D perhaps TRBD1 (6 bases). CDR1 and CDR2 from the germline V gene are SEHNR and FQNEAQ (reference sequence). V lost 5 bases and J 7 bases, leaving 15 bases between the germline ends. The CDR3 length is 14 residues. The CDR3 loop reads CASSPDSGRNEQFF. The CDR3 DNA is TGTGCCAGCAGCCCGGACAGTGGAAGAAATGAGCAGTTCTTC.

In its sample, this clonotype was seen a few times. For the CDR3, the DNA is TGCAGTGCTAGGAACCAGGGCCCCTACAATGAGCAGTTCTTC. It codes for CSARNQGPYNEQFF. The chain has TRBV20-1 and TRBJ2-1, with D maybe TRBD1 (5 bases). Trimming left V 3 bases short and J 2 bases short, with 11 bases between. Germline assignment: CDR1 DFQATT and CDR2 SNEGSKA (reference sequence). CDR3 length equals 14 residues.

V gene TRBV12-3 or TRBV12-4 combines with J gene TRBJ2-5; 10 bases line up with TRBD2. The CDR3 consists of 14 residues. The junction had 2 bases not matched to a gene; V was cut back by 5 bases and J by 2 bases. In DNA form, the CDR3 reads TGTGCCAGCAGTCATAGCGGGGGGCAAGAGACCCAGTACTTC. Residues: CASSHSGGQETQYF.

The chain combines TRBV12-5 with TRBJ2-5; unclear D gene. V lost 6 bases to trimming and J lost 5 bases, with 10 bases between them. The germline V gene encodes CDR1 LGHNT and CDR2 FRNRAP. The CDR3 totals 12 residues. The CDR3 reads CASGTRWETQYF. DNA of the CDR3: TGTGCTAGTGGCACCCGATGGGAGACCCAGTACTTC.

The chain combines TRBV2 with TRBJ2-1; D uncertain. Germline CDR1 reads SNHLY; CDR2 reads FYNNEI. V shed 4 bases and J shed 6 bases, with 13 bases lying between them. The CDR3 totals 14 residues. The chain's CDR3 is CASSVRSGRNEQFF. The CDR3 bases are TGTGCCAGCAGTGTCCGGTCGGGTCGCAATGAGCAGTTCTTC.

This chain connects TRBV4-1 to TRBJ2-6; TRBD1 agrees at 7 bases. Germline-derived CDR1 and CDR2 are MGHRA and YSYEKL. CDR3 length: 18 amino acids. V was clipped by 4 bases and J by 1 base; unmatched bases: 10. DNA of the CDR3: TGCGCCAGCAGCCGAGTCGACAGGGTGGTATCTGGGGCCAACGTCCTGACTTTC. Protein: CASSRVDRVVSGANVLTF.

In its sample, this clonotype was seen a few times. The chain combines TRBV5-5 with TRBJ2-4; 11 positions agree with TRBD1. The germline gives CDR1 SGHKS, CDR2 YYEKEE (reference sequence). Unmatched junction bases numbered 8, after V lost 0 bases and J lost 12 bases. CDR3 length: 15 amino acids. CDR3 nucleotides: TGTGCCAGCAGCTTGGTTCTAGGACAGGGGGCCGGTCAGTACTTC. Translated: CASSLVLGQGAGQYF.